These 5 T cell receptor beta chains originate from one sample sequenced in a study of blood T cell repertoires in COVID-19. Clones were read by immunoSEQ multiplex PCR, and TCRdb kept only the in-frame ones, dropping some. Here the sample spans roughly 260,000 clones, roughly four fifths being singletons. The sequenced sample was peripheral blood. The origin of the receptors is a woman between 70 and 85 years old with acute or convalescent COVID-19.

The chain has TRBV19 and TRBJ1-6; TRBD1 aligns across 8 bases. The CDR3 contains 16 residues. V lost 0 bases and J lost 4; bases outside the gene matches: 2. Germline CDR1 and CDR2: LNHDA and SQIVND (reference sequence). The CDR3 region has the DNA TGTGCCAGTAGTATAGAGACAGGGGCTTATAATTCACCCCTCCACTTT. Translation gives CASSIETGAYNSPLHF.

CDR3 nucleotides: TGTGCCAGCAGCGTAGCCCCAAGCACAGATACGCAGTATTTT. It yields the protein CASSVAPSTDTQYF. The rearrangement joins TRBV9 to TRBJ2-3; no reliable D call. Trimming took off 0 bases at V and 0 bases at J, with 5 bases between the two ends. The V gene's germline CDR1 is SGDLS and CDR2 YYNGEE. This CDR3 has 14 amino acids.

This chain joins TRBV5-1 and TRBJ2-5, with 9 bases matching TRBD1. CDR3 length: 15 residues. Germline V gene data show CDR1 as SGHRS and CDR2 as YFSETQ. V lost 4 bases, J lost 5 bases, and 9 bases stayed unmatched. The CDR3 sequence: CASSPITGGGETQYF. The CDR3 region has the DNA TGCGCCAGCAGCCCGATTACAGGGGGCGGGGAGACCCAGTACTTC.

The chain uses TRBV7-9 and TRBJ1-2, with D unresolved. CDR1 SEHNR and CDR2 FQNEAQ come from the germline V gene (reference sequence). The V end was cut by 4 bases, the J end by 8 bases, with 8 bases between. This CDR3 comprises 11 residues. In DNA form, the CDR3 reads TGTGCCAGCAGCTCACTCGGGGGCTACACCTTC. This sequence encodes CASSSLGGYTF.

The chain joins TRBV27 to TRBJ1-2, with 8 positions matching TRBD1. This CDR3 spans 13 amino acids. Trimming at V came to 6 bases and at J to 8 bases, leaving 8 bases not matched to a gene. The V gene's germline CDR1 is MNHEY and CDR2 SMNVEV (reference sequence). The CDR3 sequence is CASSTTGALGYTF. CDR3 sequence (DNA): TGTGCCAGCAGCACGACAGGGGCCCTGGGCTACACCTTC.